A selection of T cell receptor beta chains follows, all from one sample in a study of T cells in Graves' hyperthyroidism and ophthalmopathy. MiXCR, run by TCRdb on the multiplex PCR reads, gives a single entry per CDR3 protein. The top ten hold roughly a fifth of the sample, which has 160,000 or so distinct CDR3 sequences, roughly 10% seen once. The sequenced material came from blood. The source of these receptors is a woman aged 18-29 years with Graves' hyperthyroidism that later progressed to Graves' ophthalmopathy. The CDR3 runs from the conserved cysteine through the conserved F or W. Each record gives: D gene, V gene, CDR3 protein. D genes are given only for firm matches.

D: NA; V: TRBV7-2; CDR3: CASSPGQSLAKNIQYF
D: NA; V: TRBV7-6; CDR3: CASSLEGWGDYEQYF
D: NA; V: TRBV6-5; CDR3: CASSYTGPNQPQHF
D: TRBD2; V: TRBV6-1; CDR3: CASGTSGPSSYNEQFF
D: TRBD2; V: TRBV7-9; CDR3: CASSYTSGSTDTQYF
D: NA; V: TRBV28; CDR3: CASSFSDLGYSMNTEAFF
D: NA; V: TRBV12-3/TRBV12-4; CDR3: CASTLGLASAYNEQLF
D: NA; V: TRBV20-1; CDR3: CSVPAGASYEQYF
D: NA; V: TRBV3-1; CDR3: CASSRWRGQSTDTQYF
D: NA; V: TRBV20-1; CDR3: CSARSDERGIQYF
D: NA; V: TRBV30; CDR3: CAWSLTVSKPPLHF
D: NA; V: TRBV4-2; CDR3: CASSQERDPGTQYF
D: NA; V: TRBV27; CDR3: CASSSPNMNTEAFF
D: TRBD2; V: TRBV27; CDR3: CASRTTSGRFYEQYF
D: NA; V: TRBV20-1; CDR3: CSASLDSNYYGYTF
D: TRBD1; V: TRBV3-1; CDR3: CASSGDRGYGYTF
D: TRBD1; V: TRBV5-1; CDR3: CASSIDRELGYEQYF
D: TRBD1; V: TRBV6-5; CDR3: CASSRDGGTANEKLFF
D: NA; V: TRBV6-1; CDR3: CAGRFDNTEAFF
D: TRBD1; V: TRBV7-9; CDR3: CASSLRQGSTDTQYF
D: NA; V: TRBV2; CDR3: CASSEAGGGYEQYF
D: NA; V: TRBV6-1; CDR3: CASSETTNTEAFF
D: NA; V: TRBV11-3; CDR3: CASSPSRGGVDTQYF
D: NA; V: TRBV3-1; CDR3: CASQGLHGYTF
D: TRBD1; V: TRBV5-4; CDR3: CASSFTGVQETQYF
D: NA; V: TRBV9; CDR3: CASSVELTGVANEQFF
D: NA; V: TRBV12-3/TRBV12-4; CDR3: CASSQGNTEAFF
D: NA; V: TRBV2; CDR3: CASSEGREKLFF
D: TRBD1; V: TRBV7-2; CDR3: CASSLTGQRFNYGYTF